What follows are 24 T cell receptor beta chains derived from one specimen sequenced in a study of somatic mutations in cytotoxic T cells in rheumatoid arthritis. Clones were read by immunoSEQ multiplex PCR, and TCRdb kept only the in-frame ones, dropping some. The profile shows around 23,000 clones, 65% to 85% of them singletons. The sequencing sample was made of CD8+ T cells sorted from blood. The receptors were gathered from an adult with rheumatoid arthritis.

The rearrangement uses TRBV14 and TRBJ2-1; 7 bases agree with TRBD2. CDR1 is SGHDN, CDR2 FVKESK, per germline. CDR3 length: 14 residues. V trimming: 4 bases; J trimming: 4 bases; junction bases outside the gene matches: 4. The chain's CDR3 is CASSRWEGYNEQFF. CDR3 bases: TGTGCCAGCAGCCGATGGGAGGGGTACAATGAGCAGTTCTTC.

The chain links TRBV4-1 to TRBJ2-4, with 10 nucleotides matching TRBD2. The junction had 5 bases not matched to a gene; V was cut back by 0 bases and J by 0 bases. In germline, CDR1 is MGHRA, CDR2 YSYEKL. The CDR3 totals 18 residues. The CDR3: CASSQESSGGLAKNIQYF. The CDR3, as DNA: TGCGCCAGCAGCCAAGAATCTAGCGGGGGACTAGCCAAAAACATTCAGTACTTC.

In its sample, this clone was seen a few times. The V and J genes are TRBV4-1 and TRBJ2-7; possibly TRBD1 for D (6 bases). This CDR3 is built from 14 residues. CDR1 is MGHRA and CDR2 is YSYEKL in the germline V gene. The ends were cut back, 0 bases at V and 7 bases at J, with 13 bases in the middle. The CDR3 DNA reads as TGCGCCAGCAGCCAAGATCTTGGGACAACGGAGCAGTACTTC. Translated: CASSQDLGTTEQYF.

This clone was seen only a few times. The chain has TRBV6-1 and TRBJ2-1, with D perhaps TRBD1 or TRBD2 (7 bases each). CDR3 length: 14 amino acids. Germline CDR1 MNHNS, CDR2 SASEGT. The CDR3 region has the DNA TGTTCCACGGGGACAGCGGGGCACTACAATGAGCAGTTCTTC. The encoded protein is CSTGTAGHYNEQFF.

This chain joins TRBV5-1 and TRBJ2-2; TRBD2 matches at 7 bases. The V gene's germline CDR1 is SGHRS and CDR2 YFSETQ. V shed 6 bases and J 3 bases; nucleotides not matched to a gene: 8. The CDR3 is made up of 15 amino acids. CDR3 DNA sequence: TGCGCCAGCATTTGGTCTAGCGGCTACACCGGGGAGCTGTTTTTT. It translates to CASIWSSGYTGELFF.

The rearrangement joins TRBV6-1 to TRBJ1-1; 10 bases align to TRBD1. Germline CDR1 MNHNS, CDR2 SASEGT. V was clipped by 7 bases and J by 7 bases; unmatched bases: 9. The CDR3 consists of 14 residues. CDR3 protein: CASNPGTGDLEAFF. DNA of the CDR3: TGTGCCAGCAATCCAGGGACAGGGGACCTTGAAGCTTTCTTT.

The chain uses TRBV4-3 and TRBJ2-1, with D possibly matching TRBD2 (5 bases). Germline values: CDR1 LGHNA, CDR2 YSLEER. The CDR3 consists of 15 residues. Trimming removed 4 bases from V and 2 bases from J, with 12 bases in between. The CDR3 region has the DNA TGCGCCAGCAGCCCATCTAGCCTGCCCTACAATGAGCAGTTCTTC. It codes for CASSPSSLPYNEQFF.

The chain couples TRBV29-1 to TRBJ2-5; D might be TRBD1 (6 bases). CDR1 and CDR2 from the germline V gene are SQVTM and ANQGSEA. The CDR3 covers 14 residues. V lost 0 bases to trimming and J lost 3 bases, with 11 bases between them. The CDR3 DNA sequence: TGCAGCGTTGAAGATCTGGCAGGGGAAGAGACCCAGTACTTC. This translates into CSVEDLAGEETQYF.

This clone was observed a few times. The chain has TRBV5-1 and TRBJ2-1; tentatively, D is TRBD1 (6 bases). Germline-derived CDR1 and CDR2 are SGHRS and YFSETQ. V lost 3 bases and J 5 bases, leaving 15 bases between the germline ends. This CDR3 has 15 amino acids. In DNA form, the CDR3 reads TGCGCCAGCAGCTCATGGGACATCAACCACAATGAGCAGTTCTTC. This gives the protein CASSSWDINHNEQFF.

The chain employs TRBV7-8 and TRBJ2-1, with 9 bases matching TRBD2. The germline gives CDR1 SGHVS, CDR2 FQNEAQ. V shed 3 bases, J shed 7 bases, and the junction held 7 bases outside the gene matches. The CDR3 length is 15 residues. The CDR3 coding sequence is TGTGCCAGCAGCTTGGTCGGCGGGGGGGGAAATGAGCAGTTCTTC. It yields the protein CASSLVGGGGNEQFF.

The chain combines TRBV2 with TRBJ1-2; D perhaps matches TRBD1 (6 bases). The CDR3 contains 14 residues. The V and J ends lost 2 bases and 5 bases respectively, with 12 bases between them. Germline lookup yields CDR1 SNHLY and CDR2 FYNNEI. CDR3 DNA sequence: TGTGCCAGCAGTGAATGGGGGGCGAAGTATGGCTACACCTTC. It yields the protein CASSEWGAKYGYTF.

V and J are TRBV5-8 and TRBJ1-5; TRBD1 is a possible D gene (6 bases). The germline gives CDR1 SGHTS, CDR2 YDEGEE. The CDR3 totals 15 residues. The V end lost 2 bases, the J end lost 7 bases, and 16 bases lay between the germline ends. In DNA form, the CDR3 reads TGTGCCAGCAGCTTCAAGGCCAGGCAGGGGCAGCCCCAGCATTTT. It is translated as CASSFKARQGQPQHF.

J is TRBJ1-1 and V is TRBV6-5; a possible D gene is TRBD1 (5 bases). Germline V gene data show CDR1 as MNHEY and CDR2 as SVGAGI. The V end lost 4 bases, the J end lost 2 bases, and 14 bases lay between the germline ends. CDR3 length: 15 residues. CDR3 coding DNA: TGTGCCAGCAGTTCCGGGACGGGCATTAACACTGAAGCTTTCTTT. Translation gives CASSSGTGINTEAFF.

The chain is built from TRBV2 and TRBJ2-7, with TRBD2 matching over 9 bases. Trimming took 2 bases from V and 2 from J; bases not matched to a gene: 4. CDR1 and CDR2 from the germline V gene are SNHLY and FYNNEI. This CDR3 is built from 15 residues. This chain's CDR3 is CASSERLAGPYEQYF. The CDR3 DNA reads TGTGCCAGCAGTGAACGCCTAGCGGGGCCCTACGAGCAGTACTTC. Using reference TRBV2 and TRBJ2-7 for the parts outside the CDR3, the full variable domain is EPEVTQTPSHQVTQMGQEVILRCVPISNHLYFYWYRQILGQKVEFLVSFYNNEISEKSEIFDDQFSVERPDGSNFTLKIRSTKLEDSAMYFCASSERLAGPYEQYFGPGTRLTVT.

The rearrangement uses TRBV5-1 and TRBJ2-1; 14 nucleotides agree with TRBD2. V trimming: 0 bases; J trimming: 8 bases; junction bases outside the gene matches: 4. The CDR3 consists of 16 residues. The germline V gene encodes CDR1 SGHRS and CDR2 YFSETQ. CDR3 nucleotide sequence: TGCGCCAGCAGCTTGGCGGGGACTAGCGGGGGCTATGAGCAGTTCTTC. Protein sequence: CASSLAGTSGGYEQFF. The whole variable domain, filled in from reference TRBV5-1 and TRBJ2-1, reads KAGVTQTPRYLIKTRGQQVTLSCSPISGHRSVSWYQQTPGQGLQFLFEYFSETQRNKGNFPGRFSGRQFSNSRSEMNVSTLELGDSALYLCASSLAGTSGGYEQFFGPGTRLTVL.

The V gene is TRBV7-9, the J gene TRBJ2-1, with 12 bases that match TRBD1. CDR3 length equals 15 residues. Germline V gives CDR1 SEHNR, CDR2 FQNEAQ (reference sequence). J lost 8 bases, V lost 5 bases, and 7 bases had no gene match. The CDR3 coding sequence is TGTGCCAGCAGCCTACCGGGACAGGGGGCCGATGAGCAGTTCTTC. As protein: CASSLPGQGADEQFF.

V is TRBV11-2 and J is TRBJ1-4; 7 positions match TRBD1. The CDR3 totals 17 residues. From germline, CDR1 is SGHAT and CDR2 FQNNGV. J lost 2 bases, V lost 1 base, and 7 bases had no gene match. CDR3 sequence reads: CASSLGRQGPTNEKLFF. For the CDR3, the DNA is TGTGCCAGCAGCTTAGGGCGACAGGGCCCCACTAATGAAAAACTGTTTTTT.

The chain couples TRBV27 to TRBJ2-7; 7 bases agree with TRBD1. The J segment lost 3 bases and the V segment lost 8 bases, leaving 7 bases of the junction unmatched. CDR3 size: 13 residues. Germline CDR1 MNHEY, CDR2 SMNVEV (reference sequence). In DNA, the CDR3 is TGTGCCAGCGGTTCGGGACAGTTCTACGAGCAGTACTTC. Its translation is CASGSGQFYEQYF.

The chain couples TRBV4-3 to TRBJ2-7; 9 positions match TRBD2. Unmatched junction bases numbered 3, after V lost 1 base and J lost 2 bases. This CDR3 has 15 amino acids. CDR1 and CDR2 (germline): LGHNA, YSLEER. The CDR3, as DNA: TGCGCCAGCAGCCAAGCCCTAGCGGGACCCTACGAGCAGTACTTC. Translating it yields CASSQALAGPYEQYF.

The V and J genes are TRBV19 and TRBJ1-1, with 8 bases matching TRBD1. The junction had 12 bases not matched to a gene; V was cut back by 5 bases and J by 4 bases. Germline assignment: CDR1 LNHDA and CDR2 SQIVND (reference sequence). The CDR3 has 16 amino acids. The CDR3 DNA reads TGTGCCAGTAGTGCCGGACAGGGTATTTGGGGCACTGAAGCTTTCTTT. The encoded protein is CASSAGQGIWGTEAFF.

The chain employs TRBV10-2 and TRBJ1-1; D uncertain. The V end lost 5 bases, the J end lost 1 base, and 2 bases lay between the germline ends. CDR3 length: 11 residues. The germline gives CDR1 WSHSY, CDR2 SAAADI. The DNA for the CDR3 is TGCGCCAGCAGTAGGAACACTGAAGCTTTCTTT. Translated, it gives CASSRNTEAFF.

The chain is built from TRBV25-1 and TRBJ1-4; the D is unclear. Germline CDR1 MGHDK, CDR2 SYGVNS. The CDR3 consists of 14 residues. With 3 bases removed from V and 6 bases from J, the gap between germline ends came to 11 bases. The CDR3 DNA follows: TGTGCCAGCAGTGATGGACGACTGGATGAAAAACTGTTTTTT. Its translation is CASSDGRLDEKLFF.

The chain is built from TRBV7-3 and TRBJ1-1; D unclear. CDR3 length equals 14 residues. Germline loops: CDR1 SGHTA, CDR2 FQGTGA. Between the trimmed V and J ends, which lost 5 bases and 3 bases, there was a span of 13 bases. This CDR3 is CASSPSIEDTEAFF. The DNA of the CDR3 is TGTGCCAGCAGCCCCTCCATTGAGGACACTGAAGCTTTCTTT.

The rearrangement links TRBV18 to TRBJ1-1, with TRBD1 as a possible D gene (6 bases). CDR1 is KGHSH and CDR2 is LQKENI in the germline V gene. This CDR3 spans 17 amino acids. Trimming removed 0 bases at V and 0 bases at J, with 14 bases between. CDR3 DNA: TGTGCCAGCTCACCACCGGGGGCTACAGAGTTGAACACTGAAGCTTTCTTT. It is translated as CASSPPGATELNTEAFF.